This T cell receptor (beta chain) stems from a study of CD8+ T cells in alopecia areata. Treatment meaning: oral pan-JAK inhibitor, 5-10 mg twice daily. TCR sequencing used cDNA made by reverse transcription of extracted RNA. Repertoires were generated with immunoSEQ multiplex PCR, while TCRdb's copy carries only in-frame clones and drops some. Of about 150,000 clones in the sample, 54% were seen once. The CDR3 runs to 12 residues. V was pared by 2 bases and J by 6 bases, with 8 bases between. From germline, CDR1 is MGHRA and CDR2 YSYEKL. The sequence derives from a human donor with alopecia areata. V is TRBV4-1 and J is TRBJ2-7, with D perhaps matching TRBD2 (5 bases). Here the sequenced sample was CD8+ T cells sorted from blood, taken at week 4, from a patient treated with tofacitinib. The CDR3 DNA is TGCGCCAGCAGCCAACGGCGGGCCGAGCAGTACTTC. Translated, it gives CASSQRRAEQYF.